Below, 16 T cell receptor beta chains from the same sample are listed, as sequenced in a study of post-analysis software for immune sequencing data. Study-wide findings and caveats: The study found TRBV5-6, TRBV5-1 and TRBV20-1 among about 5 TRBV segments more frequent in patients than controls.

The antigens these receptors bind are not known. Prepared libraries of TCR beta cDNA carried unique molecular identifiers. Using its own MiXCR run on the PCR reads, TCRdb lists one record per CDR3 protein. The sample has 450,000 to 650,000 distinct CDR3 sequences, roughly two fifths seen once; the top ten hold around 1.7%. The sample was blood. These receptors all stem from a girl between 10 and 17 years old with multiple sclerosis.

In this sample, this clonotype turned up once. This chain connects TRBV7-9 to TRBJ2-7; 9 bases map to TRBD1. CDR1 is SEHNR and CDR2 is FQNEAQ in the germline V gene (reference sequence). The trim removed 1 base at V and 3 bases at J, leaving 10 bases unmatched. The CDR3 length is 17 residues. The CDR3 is CASSLGYTGTGFYEQYF. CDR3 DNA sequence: TGTGCCAGCAGCTTAGGTTACACCGGGACAGGGTTCTACGAGCAGTACTTC.

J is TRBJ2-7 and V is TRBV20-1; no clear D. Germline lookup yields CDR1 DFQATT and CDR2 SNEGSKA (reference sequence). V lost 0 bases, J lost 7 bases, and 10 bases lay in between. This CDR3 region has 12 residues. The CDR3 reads CSARDDQLEQYF. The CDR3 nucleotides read TGCAGTGCTAGAGATGATCAATTGGAGCAGTACTTC.

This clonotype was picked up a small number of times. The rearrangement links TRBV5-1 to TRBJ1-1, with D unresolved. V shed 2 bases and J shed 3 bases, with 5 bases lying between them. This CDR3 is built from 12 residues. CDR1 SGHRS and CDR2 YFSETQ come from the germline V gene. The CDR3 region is CASSLPHTEAFF. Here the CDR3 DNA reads TGCGCCAGCAGCTTACCTCACACTGAAGCTTTCTTT. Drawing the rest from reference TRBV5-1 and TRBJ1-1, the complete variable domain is KAGVTQTPRYLIKTRGQQVTLSCSPISGHRSVSWYQQTPGQGLQFLFEYFSETQRNKGNFPGRFSGRQFSNSRSEMNVSTLELGDSALYLCASSLPHTEAFFGQGTRLTVV.

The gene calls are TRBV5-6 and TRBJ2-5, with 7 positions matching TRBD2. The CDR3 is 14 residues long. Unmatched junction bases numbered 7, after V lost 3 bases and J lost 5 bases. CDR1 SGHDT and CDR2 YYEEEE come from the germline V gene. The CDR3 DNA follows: TGTGCCAGCAGCTCAAGGGAGGGATGGGAGACCCAGTACTTC. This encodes CASSSREGWETQYF.

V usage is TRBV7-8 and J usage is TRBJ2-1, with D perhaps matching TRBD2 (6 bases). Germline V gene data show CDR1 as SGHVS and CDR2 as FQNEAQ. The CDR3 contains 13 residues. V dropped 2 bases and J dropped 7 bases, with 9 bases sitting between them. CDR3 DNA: TGTGCCAGCAGCTTACTAGCGCGTAATGAGCAGTTCTTC. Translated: CASSLLARNEQFF.

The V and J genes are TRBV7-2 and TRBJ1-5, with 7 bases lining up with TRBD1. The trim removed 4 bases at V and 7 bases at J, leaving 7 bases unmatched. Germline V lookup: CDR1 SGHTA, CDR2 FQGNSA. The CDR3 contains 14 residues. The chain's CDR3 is CASSSGQQGQPQHF. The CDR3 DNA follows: TGTGCCAGCAGCTCGGGACAGCAGGGGCAGCCCCAGCATTTT.

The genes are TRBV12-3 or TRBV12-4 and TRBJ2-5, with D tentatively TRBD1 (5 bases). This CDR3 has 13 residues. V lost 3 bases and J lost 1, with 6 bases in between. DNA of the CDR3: TGTGCCAGCAGTTTTGGGGCCCAAGAGACCCAGTACTTC. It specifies CASSFGAQETQYF.

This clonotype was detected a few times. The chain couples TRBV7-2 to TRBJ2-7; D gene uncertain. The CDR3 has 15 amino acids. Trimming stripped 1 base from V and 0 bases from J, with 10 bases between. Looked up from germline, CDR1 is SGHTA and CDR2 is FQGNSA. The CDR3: CASSLEKGNSYEQYF. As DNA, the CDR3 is TGTGCCAGCAGCTTAGAAAAGGGAAACTCCTACGAGCAGTACTTC. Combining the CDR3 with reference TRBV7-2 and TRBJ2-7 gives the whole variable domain GAGVSQSPSNKVTEKGKDVELRCDPISGHTALYWYRQSLGQGLEFLIYFQGNSAPDKSGLPSDRFSAERTGGSVSTLTIQRTQQEDSAVYLCASSLEKGNSYEQYFGPGTRLTVT.

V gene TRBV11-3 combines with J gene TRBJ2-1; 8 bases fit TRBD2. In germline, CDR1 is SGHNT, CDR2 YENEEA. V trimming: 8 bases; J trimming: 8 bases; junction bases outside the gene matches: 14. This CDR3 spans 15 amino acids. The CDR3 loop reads CASGREGLLGDEQFF. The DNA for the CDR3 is TGTGCCAGCGGCCGGGAGGGTCTACTCGGCGATGAGCAGTTCTTC.

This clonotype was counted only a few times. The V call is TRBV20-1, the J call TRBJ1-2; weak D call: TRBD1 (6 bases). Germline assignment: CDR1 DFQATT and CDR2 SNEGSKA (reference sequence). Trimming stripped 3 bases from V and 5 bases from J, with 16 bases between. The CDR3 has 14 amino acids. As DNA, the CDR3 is TGCAGTGCTAGGGGGGGCACGCAAGAGTATGGCTACACCTTC. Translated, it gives CSARGGTQEYGYTF.

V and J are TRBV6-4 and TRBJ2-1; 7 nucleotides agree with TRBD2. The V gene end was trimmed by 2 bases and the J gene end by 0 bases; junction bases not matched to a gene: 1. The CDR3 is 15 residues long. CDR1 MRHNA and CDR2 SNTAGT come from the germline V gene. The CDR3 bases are TGTGCCAGCAGTGACGGCGGGAGCTCCTACAATGAGCAGTTCTTC. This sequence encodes CASSDGGSSYNEQFF.

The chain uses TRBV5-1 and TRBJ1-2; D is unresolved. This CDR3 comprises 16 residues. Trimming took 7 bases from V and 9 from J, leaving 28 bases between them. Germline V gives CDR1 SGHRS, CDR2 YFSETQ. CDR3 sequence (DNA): TGCGCCAGCTCGGTCTCGGAAACTGGGGAAGGGTTTCGCTACACCTTC. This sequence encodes CASSVSETGEGFRYTF.

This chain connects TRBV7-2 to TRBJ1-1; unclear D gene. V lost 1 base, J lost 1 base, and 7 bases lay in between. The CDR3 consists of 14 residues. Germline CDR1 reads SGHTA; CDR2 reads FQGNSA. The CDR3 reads CASSLGRQNTEAFF. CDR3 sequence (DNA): TGTGCCAGCAGCTTAGGCAGACAGAACACTGAAGCTTTCTTT.

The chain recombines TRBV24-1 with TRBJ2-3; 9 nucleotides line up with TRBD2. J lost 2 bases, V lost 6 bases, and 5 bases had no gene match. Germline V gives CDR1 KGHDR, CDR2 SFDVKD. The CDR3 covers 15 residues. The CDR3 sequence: CATSQLAGLTDTQYF. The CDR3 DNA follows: TGTGCCACCAGTCAACTAGCGGGCCTCACAGATACGCAGTATTTT.

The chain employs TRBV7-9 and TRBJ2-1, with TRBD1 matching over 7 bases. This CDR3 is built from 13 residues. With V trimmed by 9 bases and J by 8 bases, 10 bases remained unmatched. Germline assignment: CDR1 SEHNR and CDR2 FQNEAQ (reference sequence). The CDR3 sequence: CASHMPGGYEQFF. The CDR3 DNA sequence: TGTGCCAGTCACATGCCAGGGGGTTATGAGCAGTTCTTC.

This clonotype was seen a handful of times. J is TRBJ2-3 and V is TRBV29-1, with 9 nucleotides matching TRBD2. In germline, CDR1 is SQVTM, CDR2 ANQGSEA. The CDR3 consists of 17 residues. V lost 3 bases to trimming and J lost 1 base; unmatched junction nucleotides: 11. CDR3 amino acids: CSVETSGRLPRTDTQYF. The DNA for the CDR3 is TGCAGCGTTGAGACTAGCGGACGACTACCTCGCACAGATACGCAGTATTTT.